This entry lists 14 T cell receptor beta chains sequenced from one sample in a study of preoperative IRX-2 immunotherapy in early breast cancer. TCRdb's table, derived via immunoSEQ multiplex PCR, lists solely in-frame clones and lacks some. The table has about 89,000 clones, more than 80% seen once. Treatment denoted: preoperative locoregional IRX-2 cytokine immunotherapy. Material: tumor tissue, obtained after IRX-2 immunotherapy. The receptors here all came from a human donor with breast cancer.

The V call is TRBV5-1, the J call TRBJ2-7; D is unclear. Germline lookup yields CDR1 SGHRS and CDR2 YFSETQ. V shed 0 bases and J shed 0 bases, with 10 bases lying between them. This CDR3 contains 15 residues. Written as DNA, the CDR3 is TGCGCCAGCAGCTTGGCCCCGCCGAACTCCTACGAGCAGTACTTC. Protein product: CASSLAPPNSYEQYF.

In this sample, this clone turned up a few times. V and J are TRBV11-3 and TRBJ2-2; either TRBD1 or TRBD2 may supply D (5 bases each). This CDR3 comprises 17 residues. The germline CDR1 and CDR2 sequences are SGHNT and YENEEA. Trimming pared 1 base from V and 5 bases from J, leaving 17 bases between. The CDR3 loop reads CASSLGSRVGETGELFF. The CDR3 nucleotides read TGTGCCAGCAGCTTAGGGTCCCGGGTAGGGGAGACCGGGGAGCTGTTTTTT.

The chain combines TRBV7-6 with TRBJ1-1, with D possibly matching TRBD1 (6 bases). Germline V gene data show CDR1 as SGHVS and CDR2 as FNYEAQ. The V and J ends lost 5 bases and 6 bases respectively, with 22 bases between them. The CDR3 is 16 residues long. CDR3 loop: CASSRNAGEQLSEAFF. The DNA for the CDR3 is TGTGCCAGCAGCCGGAATGCAGGGGAACAGTTATCTGAAGCTTTCTTT.

J is TRBJ1-3 and V is TRBV28, with D unresolved. The CDR3 spans 16 residues. V was trimmed by 3 bases and J by 0 bases, leaving 12 bases between them. Germline loops: CDR1 MDHEN, CDR2 SYDVKM. The CDR3 DNA follows: TGTGCCAGCAGTTTGAGCGGGCGGACCTCTGGAAACACCATATATTTT. Translated, it gives CASSLSGRTSGNTIYF.

The chain couples TRBV5-1 to TRBJ2-7, with 11 bases that match TRBD2. The V gene end was trimmed by 0 bases and the J gene end by 1 base; junction bases not matched to a gene: 0. This CDR3 region has 15 residues. The germline V gene has CDR1 SGHRS and CDR2 YFSETQ. CDR3 coding DNA: TGCGCCAGCAGCTTGGCTAGCGGGAGGTCCTACGAGCAGTACTTC. It codes for CASSLASGRSYEQYF.

The J gene is TRBJ2-3, the V gene TRBV5-1, with D possibly TRBD1 on 5 matching bases. Trimming took off 0 bases at V and 3 bases at J, with 11 bases between the two ends. The CDR3 is made up of 15 amino acids. The germline CDR1 and CDR2 sequences are SGHRS and YFSETQ. The CDR3 DNA reads TGCGCCAGCAGCTTGGGGCAGGGTTTGACAGATACGCAGTATTTT. Translating gives CASSLGQGLTDTQYF.

The rearrangement joins TRBV28 to TRBJ1-5, with D maybe TRBD1 (6 bases). Deletions cut 8 bases from V and 0 bases from J, with 17 bases between. The CDR3 has 16 amino acids. Germline assignment: CDR1 MDHEN and CDR2 SYDVKM. The CDR3 region is CASAGGGGYSNQPQHF. The CDR3 coding sequence is TGTGCCAGCGCCGGAGGGGGAGGGTATAGCAATCAGCCCCAGCATTTT.

The J gene is TRBJ1-5, the V gene TRBV6-1, with a tentative D call TRBD1 (6 bases). Between the trimmed V and J ends, which lost 1 base and 1 base, there was a span of 11 bases. Per the germline V gene, CDR1 is MNHNS and CDR2 is SASEGT. The CDR3 spans 16 residues. CDR3 region: CASSEGAGASNQPQHF. CDR3 DNA: TGTGCCAGCAGTGAAGGAGCGGGGGCCAGCAATCAGCCCCAGCATTTT.

Here the CDR3 DNA reads TGTGCCAGTAGTATAGATGGGCAGCGGAAGCAGTACTTC. It codes for CASSIDGQRKQYF. The V gene is TRBV19, the J gene TRBJ2-7; D is possibly TRBD2 (5 bases). The CDR3 is 13 residues long. Trimming took 0 bases from V and 8 from J, leaving 11 bases between them. Germline lookup yields CDR1 LNHDA and CDR2 SQIVND (reference sequence).

The V and J genes are TRBV18 and TRBJ1-5, with D unresolved. CDR3 length: 14 amino acids. Germline V gene data show CDR1 as KGHSH and CDR2 as LQKENI. V was cut by 0 bases and J by 0 bases, with 3 bases left in between. CDR3 protein: CASSPPYSNQPQHF. DNA of the CDR3: TGTGCCAGCTCACCACCGTATAGCAATCAGCCCCAGCATTTT.

The rearrangement links TRBV5-1 to TRBJ2-3; 10 bases are shared with TRBD2. Germline-derived CDR1 and CDR2 are SGHRS and YFSETQ. V was clipped by 3 bases and J by 1 base; unmatched bases: 5. The CDR3 length is 16 residues. As DNA, the CDR3 is TGCGCCAGCAGCTCCGGACTAGCGGTCCGCACAGATACGCAGTATTTT. It encodes CASSSGLAVRTDTQYF.

The genes are TRBV6-8 and TRBJ1-1; D might be TRBD1 (6 bases). This CDR3 contains 15 residues. In germline, CDR1 is MNHGY, CDR2 SAAAGT. Trimming stripped 5 bases from V and 4 bases from J, with 17 bases between. DNA of the CDR3: TGTGCCAGCAGTGCGTTCCCGGACAGCTTCACTGAAGCTTTCTTT. This codes for CASSAFPDSFTEAFF.

The chain carries TRBV19 and TRBJ2-1, with 9 bases identical to TRBD2. Germline V gene sequence: CDR1 LNHDA, CDR2 SQIVND (reference sequence). J lost 4 bases, V lost 3 bases, and 7 bases had no gene match. This CDR3 has 16 amino acids. This chain's CDR3 is CASSMAASGIYNEQFF. For the CDR3, the DNA is TGTGCCAGTAGTATGGCGGCTAGCGGGATTTACAATGAGCAGTTCTTC. Using reference TRBV19 and TRBJ2-1 for the parts outside the CDR3, the full variable domain is DGGITQSPKYLFRKEGQNVTLSCEQNLNHDAMYWYRQDPGQGLRLIYYSQIVNDFQKGDIAEGYSVSREKKESFPLTVTSAQKNPTAFYLCASSMAASGIYNEQFFGPGTRLTVL.

The chain couples TRBV11-3 to TRBJ2-5; TRBD1 might be the D (6 bases). Deletions cut 5 bases from V and 5 bases from J, with 15 bases between. The CDR3 has 14 residues. In germline, CDR1 is SGHNT, CDR2 YENEEA. Here the CDR3 DNA reads TGTGCCAGCAGCACCGGACAGAAAGGGGAGACCCAGTACTTC. Translating gives CASSTGQKGETQYF.